The rows below give T cell receptor beta chains drawn from one sample of a study of shared clonotypes between healthy human individuals. Profiled with immunoSEQ multiplex PCR; TCRdb holds only in-frame clones, not every one. The sample records about 990,000 clones, 75% to 85% being singletons. Sequencing input: memory CD4+ T cells from PBMCs. These receptors all stem from a man younger than 35 in good health. Some clones in this sample may be carry-over from other donors' samples. CDR3s include the opening cysteine and the closing phenylalanine or tryptophan. D genes are given only for firm matches. Not all rows give a size; the values are once, few, many and, for expanded clones, a class.

J gene,V gene,CDR3 length,D gene,clone size,CDR3 DNA,CDR3 protein
TRBJ2-1,TRBV7-3,15,NA,NA,TGTGCCAGCAGCTTACGGTCGGGGGCTTGGAATGAGCAGTTCTTC,CASSLRSGAWNEQFF
TRBJ2-5,TRBV5-1,14,NA,NA,TGCGCCAGCCGACGCGGGTGGCCGCAAGAGACCCAGTACTTC,CASRRGWPQETQYF
TRBJ1-2,TRBV4-3,14,NA,NA,TGCGCCAGCAGCCATCCGGCCGGACACTATGGCTACACCTTC,CASSHPAGHYGYTF
TRBJ1-2,TRBV5-1,14,NA,few,TGCGCCAGCAGCGCGGGACTCAGCTCCTATGGCTACACCTTC,CASSAGLSSYGYTF
TRBJ2-1,TRBV5-1,15,NA,NA,TGCGCCAGCAGCTTGGAGTTGGACAGCTACAATGAGCAGTTCTTC,CASSLELDSYNEQFF
TRBJ2-7,TRBV6-5,14,NA,NA,TGTGCCAGCAGTTACTCACAGGATTCCTACGAGCAGTACTTC,CASSYSQDSYEQYF
TRBJ2-1,TRBV5-1,13,TRBD2,NA,TGCGCCAGCAGCTTTGGGAGGGCCAATGAGCAGTTCTTC,CASSFGRANEQFF
TRBJ2-1,TRBV6-1,11,NA,NA,TGTGTCCTTAATCGCGTTTTTGAGCAGTTCTTC,CVLNRVFEQFF
TRBJ2-7,TRBV28,14,NA,NA,TGTGCCAGCAGTTCCTCGACACTCTCCTACGAGCAGTACTTC,CASSSSTLSYEQYF
TRBJ2-1,TRBV11-3,18,NA,NA,TGTGCCAGCAGCGCCAACCGGGGATCAGCGCGGACCAACAATGAGCAGTTCTTC,CASSANRGSARTNNEQFF
TRBJ1-3,TRBV28,15,NA,NA,TGTGCCAGCCTGGACAGCCGGTTCTCTGGAAACACCATATATTTT,CASLDSRFSGNTIYF
TRBJ2-7,TRBV5-1,13,TRBD2,NA,TGCGCCAGCGCTAGCGGGAGCTCCTACGAGCAGTACTTC,CASASGSSYEQYF
TRBJ2-7,TRBV2,16,TRBD2,NA,TGTGCCAGCAGGGGACAGACTAGCGGGAGCGTGGACGAGCAGTACTTC,CASRGQTSGSVDEQYF
TRBJ2-5,TRBV4-1,14,NA,NA,TGCGCCAGCAGCCTATCGACTAAAAAAGAGACCCAGTACTTC,CASSLSTKKETQYF
TRBJ2-7,TRBV28,19,TRBD2,NA,TGTGCCAGCAGTCCCCTAGGCCCTCGGACTAGCGGGAGAGGTGTCGAGCAGTACTTC,CASSPLGPRTSGRGVEQYF
TRBJ2-3,TRBV9,16,TRBD2,NA,TGTGCCAGCAGCTCGCCGGGACTAGCGGTCGCAGATACGCAGTATTTT,CASSSPGLAVADTQYF
TRBJ2-1,TRBV5-4,13,NA,NA,TGTGCCAGCAGCCCCCAGGACGTTGATGAGCAGTTCTTC,CASSPQDVDEQFF
TRBJ1-2,TRBV5-1,16,TRBD1,NA,TGCGCCAGCAGCGGAAACAGACAGGGGCTAAACTATGGCTACACCTTC,CASSGNRQGLNYGYTF
TRBJ2-6,TRBV18,17,NA,NA,TGTGCCAGCTCACCGAGCAGACTGCCCTCTGGGGCCAACGTCCTGACTTTC,CASSPSRLPSGANVLTF
TRBJ2-5,TRBV5-1,15,TRBD2,many,TGCGCCAGCAGCTTGACGGGCGGGAGGAGTGAGACCCAGTACTTC,CASSLTGGRSETQYF
TRBJ2-3,TRBV30,14,NA,NA,TGTGCCTGGAGTGTCGGTCCACCCACAGATACGCAGTATTTT,CAWSVGPPTDTQYF
TRBJ2-2,TRBV7-2,14,TRBD2,NA,TGTGCCAGCAGCTTAGGACTAGCTGCCGGGGAGCTGTTTTTT,CASSLGLAAGELFF
TRBJ2-7,TRBV7-2,18,TRBD2,NA,TGTGCCAGCAGTTACGTCGCCCGGCCTAGCGGGTTAGTCTACGAGCAGTACTTC,CASSYVARPSGLVYEQYF
TRBJ2-7,TRBV7-9,16,TRBD2,NA,TGTGCCAGCAGCTTCGCTAGCGGGTCATACCCTCGCGAGCAGTACTTC,CASSFASGSYPREQYF
TRBJ2-7,TRBV6-6,16,NA,few,TGTGCCAGCAGCTCCTTTGGGGGGGGCCCTTTCTACGAGCAGTACTTC,CASSSFGGGPFYEQYF
TRBJ1-1,TRBV5-1,13,NA,NA,TGCGCCAGCAGCCGCCGGGAGCACACTGAAGCTTTCTTT,CASSRREHTEAFF
TRBJ1-4,TRBV19,16,TRBD1,NA,TGTGCCAGTAGTAAGGGCCCTAGACAGGGACGCGAAAAACTGTTTTTT,CASSKGPRQGREKLFF
TRBJ2-2,TRBV18,12,NA,NA,TGTGCCAGCTCACCAAGGGCCGGGGAGCTGTTTTTT,CASSPRAGELFF
TRBJ1-4,TRBV5-1,15,TRBD1,NA,TGCGCCAGCAGGGACAGGGGGTCGTTGGATGAAAAACTGTTTTTT,CASRDRGSLDEKLFF
TRBJ1-2,TRBV10-3,17,TRBD1,NA,TGTGCCATCAGTGAGTCGAATCGGGACAGGGTAAAGTATGGCTACACCTTC,CAISESNRDRVKYGYTF
TRBJ1-5,TRBV5-3,13,NA,few,TGTGCCAGAAGCTTGGCGCAAAATCAGCCCCAGCATTTT,CARSLAQNQPQHF
TRBJ2-1,TRBV5-1,14,NA,NA,TGCGCCAGCAGCTTACCCTCTAGCCTCAATGAGCAGTTCTTC,CASSLPSSLNEQFF
TRBJ2-1,TRBV5-1,14,NA,NA,TGCGCCAGCAGCTCGAGACCAGGGGCCAATGAGCAGTTCTTC,CASSSRPGANEQFF
TRBJ1-4,TRBV27,15,NA,NA,TGTGCCAGCAGTCCAGGGCAGCTGGGGAATGAAAAACTGTTTTTT,CASSPGQLGNEKLFF
TRBJ2-7,TRBV5-1,14,TRBD1,NA,TGCGCCAGCAGCTTGGAACAGGGGGCTAACGAGCAGTACTTC,CASSLEQGANEQYF
TRBJ2-2,TRBV7-3,13,NA,NA,TGTGCCAGCAGCACGAGTTACACCGGGGAGCTGTTTTTT,CASSTSYTGELFF
TRBJ1-3,TRBV2,15,NA,NA,TGTGCCAGCACCGGGACTTTCGTCTCTGGAAACACCATATATTTT,CASTGTFVSGNTIYF
TRBJ2-1,TRBV27,13,NA,few,TGTGCCAGCAGTTCAAATAACTACAATGAGCAGTTCTTC,CASSSNNYNEQFF
TRBJ1-1,TRBV28,14,NA,few,TGTGCCAGCAGCCCGGCTCCGGGGGACACTGAAGCTTTCTTT,CASSPAPGDTEAFF
TRBJ1-2,TRBV15,15,NA,NA,TGTGCCACCAGCAGAGAGGGGGCAGGGACCCCTGGCTACACCTTC,CATSREGAGTPGYTF
TRBJ2-2,TRBV5-1,13,NA,NA,TGCGCCAGCACCCCGTCGGGCACCGGGGAGCTGTTTTTT,CASTPSGTGELFF
TRBJ2-2,TRBV28,15,TRBD1,few,TGTGCCAGCACGGGACAGGGGCGTAACACCGGGGAGCTGTTTTTT,CASTGQGRNTGELFF
TRBJ2-7,TRBV7-8,13,NA,once,TGTGCCAGCAGCTCCCTTGCTCCCTACGAGCAGTACTTC,CASSSLAPYEQYF
TRBJ1-2,TRBV7-3,14,TRBD1,NA,TGTGCCAGCAGCTTAACATGGACAGGGATTGGCTACACCTTC,CASSLTWTGIGYTF
TRBJ2-7,TRBV6-5,15,NA,many,TGTGCCAGCAGGAGTAAACAGGGAGGGGTCTACGAGCAGTACTTC,CASRSKQGGVYEQYF
TRBJ1-3,TRBV18,15,NA,NA,TGTGCCAGCTCACCAGGCGAAGGGCTTGGAAACACCATATATTTT,CASSPGEGLGNTIYF
TRBJ2-3,TRBV18,13,NA,NA,TGTGCCAGCTCCCTCCACCCCCCAGATACGCAGTATTTT,CASSLHPPDTQYF
TRBJ2-1,TRBV6-5,14,NA,NA,TGTGCCAGCAGTTACGGGGGCTCGGACAATGAGCAGTTCTTC,CASSYGGSDNEQFF
TRBJ1-2,TRBV5-1,13,NA,NA,TGCGCCAGCAGTCCAACACAGGACGGTCGCTACACCTTC,CASSPTQDGRYTF
TRBJ1-2,TRBV7-8,15,NA,NA,TGTGCCAGCAGCTTAGCAAGGGGGTACGGCTATGGCTACACCTTC,CASSLARGYGYGYTF